These 20 T cell receptor beta chains were sequenced from one sample in a study of shared clonotypes between healthy human individuals. Clones were read by immunoSEQ multiplex PCR, and TCRdb kept only the in-frame ones, dropping some. Here the sample spans millions of clones, approximately 95% being singletons. The sample comprised naive CD4+ T cells from PBMCs. Subset reported: CD45RA+ positively selected. Source of these receptors: a man aged 18 to 30 in good health. Some clones in this sample may be carry-over from other donors' samples.

The chain combines TRBV6-5 with TRBJ1-1; 7 bases map to TRBD1. The V segment lost 0 bases and the J segment 8 bases; nucleotides outside the gene matches: 3. CDR3 length equals 13 residues. Looked up from germline, CDR1 is MNHEY and CDR2 is SVGAGI. The DNA for the CDR3 is TGTGCCAGCAGTTACTCGGGACAGTACGAAGCTTTCTTT. Residues: CASSYSGQYEAFF.

In this sample, this clone turned up once. The chain couples TRBV5-1 to TRBJ2-7, with 10 positions matching TRBD2. Germline V gene data show CDR1 as SGHRS and CDR2 as YFSETQ. V lost 6 bases, J lost 0 bases, and 6 bases stayed unmatched. The CDR3 has 15 residues. CDR3 nucleotide sequence: TGCGCCAGCAACTACGGGACTAGCGTCTCCTACGAGCAGTACTTC. It translates to CASNYGTSVSYEQYF. The full variable domain, with the rest looked up from reference TRBV5-1 and TRBJ2-7, is KAGVTQTPRYLIKTRGQQVTLSCSPISGHRSVSWYQQTPGQGLQFLFEYFSETQRNKGNFPGRFSGRQFSNSRSEMNVSTLELGDSALYLCASNYGTSVSYEQYFGPGTRLTVT.

The rearrangement joins TRBV7-9 to TRBJ1-2, with TRBD1 as a possible D gene (5 bases). Trimming cost V 1 base and J 4 bases, with 22 bases left between them. CDR3 length: 18 amino acids. Germline values: CDR1 SEHNR, CDR2 FQNEAQ (reference sequence). The CDR3 reads CASSLGGDSPLRAYGYTF. For the CDR3, the DNA is TGTGCCAGCAGCTTAGGGGGTGACAGTCCTTTGAGGGCCTATGGCTACACCTTC.

This chain joins TRBV30 and TRBJ2-7; D uncertain. V dropped 2 bases and J dropped 0 bases, with 17 bases sitting between them. Germline loops: CDR1 GTSNPN, CDR2 SVGIG (reference sequence). The CDR3 sequence is 16 residues long. The DNA for the CDR3 is TGTGCCTGGAGTACTCCCAGGAGCGCCTACTCCTACGAGCAGTACTTC. It codes for CAWSTPRSAYSYEQYF.

The CDR3 sequence is CASSPRPGPRLDTIYF. CDR3 nucleotides: TGTGCCAGCAGCCCACGGCCGGGCCCCCGGTTGGACACCATATATTTT. The chain employs TRBV7-9 and TRBJ1-3; D is uncertain. This CDR3 comprises 16 residues. Between the trimmed V and J ends, which lost 5 bases and 8 bases, there was a span of 22 bases. Germline loops: CDR1 SEHNR, CDR2 FQNEAQ (reference sequence).

The chain is built from TRBV4-2 and TRBJ1-2; 8 bases align to TRBD1. J gave up 6 bases and V 2 bases, and 11 bases lay outside the gene matches. Germline V gene sequence: CDR1 LGHNA, CDR2 YNFKEQ. This CDR3 has 16 amino acids. CDR3 sequence: CASSQITRGPLDGYTF. CDR3 DNA: TGTGCCAGCAGCCAAATTACCAGGGGGCCGCTCGATGGCTACACCTTC.

This clone was counted once. V is TRBV2 and J is TRBJ2-7, with TRBD2 identical over 10 bases. The CDR3 spans 16 residues. J gave up 1 base and V 6 bases, and 9 bases lay outside the gene matches. Germline CDR1 reads SNHLY; CDR2 reads FYNNEI. CDR3 in amino acids: CASSEIGLAASYEQYF. DNA of the CDR3: TGTGCCAGCAGCGAAATCGGACTAGCGGCATCCTACGAGCAGTACTTC. The full variable domain, with the rest looked up from reference TRBV2 and TRBJ2-7, is EPEVTQTPSHQVTQMGQEVILRCVPISNHLYFYWYRQILGQKVEFLVSFYNNEISEKSEIFDDQFSVERPDGSNFTLKIRSTKLEDSAMYFCASSEIGLAASYEQYFGPGTRLTVT.

The chain carries TRBV18 and TRBJ2-7, with D perhaps TRBD1 (5 bases). V was trimmed by 5 bases and J by 5 bases, leaving 16 bases between them. The CDR3 length is 14 residues. The germline CDR1 and CDR2 sequences are KGHSH and LQKENI. The CDR3 DNA follows: TGTGCCAGCTCAGGAACCGCAGGGTCCGACGAGCAGTACTTC. It yields the protein CASSGTAGSDEQYF.

For this clone: One end of the junction does not line up with germline, which may come from a read error. The same CDR3 can be traced to other DNA sequences in this sample. V and J are TRBV11-2 and TRBJ1-2, with D unresolved. Germline values: CDR1 SGHAT, CDR2 FQNNGV. CDR3 length: 12 amino acids. DNA for the CDR3: TGTGCCAGCAGTTTAGGACCTTATGGCTACACCTTC. Its translation is CASSLGPYGYTF.

This CDR3 is CASSQVFTGGPGGELFF. In nucleotides, the CDR3 is TGTGCCAGCAGCCAAGTCTTTACGGGAGGGCCTGGCGGGGAGCTGTTTTTT. The chain joins TRBV4-2 to TRBJ2-2, with 8 bases aligning to TRBD2. With 1 base clipped from V and 7 bases from J, the junction kept 11 bases outside the gene matches. This CDR3 contains 17 residues. Germline CDR1 is LGHNA and CDR2 is YNFKEQ.

This rearrangement joins TRBV18 to TRBJ1-3; TRBD1 aligns across 8 bases. Germline CDR1 is KGHSH and CDR2 is LQKENI. The CDR3 has 15 amino acids. V lost 4 bases to trimming and J lost 6 bases; unmatched junction nucleotides: 8. As DNA, the CDR3 is TGTGCCAGCTCACTTCGGACAGGGTTCGAAAACACCATATATTTT. It is translated as CASSLRTGFENTIYF.

The CDR3 DNA sequence: TGTGCCAGCAGTTTATCGAGGACTCGGACAGGGGGCCTCGAGCAGTACTTC. It yields the protein CASSLSRTRTGGLEQYF. The V gene is TRBV27, the J gene TRBJ2-7, with 11 bases that match TRBD1. CDR3 length equals 17 residues. Germline CDR1 is MNHEY and CDR2 is SMNVEV (reference sequence). V lost 0 bases to trimming and J lost 6 bases; unmatched junction nucleotides: 10.

The V call is TRBV10-3, the J call TRBJ2-1; TRBD1 or TRBD2 may be the D gene (5 bases each). Per the germline V gene, CDR1 is ENHRY and CDR2 is SYGVKD. The CDR3 loop spans 12 amino acids. V was trimmed by 10 bases and J by 10 bases, leaving 17 bases between them. The CDR3 DNA follows: TGTGCCACCTCCGGGACGGCCCTCGAGCAGTTCTTC. Its translation: CATSGTALEQFF.

J is TRBJ2-2 and V is TRBV15, with 7 bases fitting TRBD1. After removal of 0 bases from V and 5 bases from J, the junction contained 6 bases not matched to a gene. The CDR3 spans 16 residues. Germline V lookup: CDR1 LNHNV, CDR2 YYDKDF (reference sequence). Here the CDR3 reads CATSRDSTGRTGELFF. For the CDR3, the DNA is TGTGCCACCAGCAGAGATTCGACAGGGAGAACCGGGGAGCTGTTTTTT.

The rearrangement uses TRBV11-3 and TRBJ2-5; unclear D gene. The J call may be faulty, since TRBJ2-7 better matches the DNA end. The length of the CDR3 is 13 residues. Per the germline V gene, CDR1 is SGHNT and CDR2 is YENEEA. The CDR3, as DNA: TGTGCCAGCAGCACGGACCAAACCTACGAGCAGTACTTC. Protein: CASSTDQTYEQYF.

This clone has only one observation. The rearrangement links TRBV5-1 to TRBJ2-1; 10 bases line up with TRBD2. V was clipped by 0 bases and J by 3 bases; unmatched bases: 3. Germline V gives CDR1 SGHRS, CDR2 YFSETQ. The CDR3 loop spans 16 amino acids. The CDR3 loop reads CASSLVLAGDYNEQFF. The CDR3 region has the DNA TGCGCCAGCAGCTTGGTTCTAGCGGGGGACTACAATGAGCAGTTCTTC.

The J gene is TRBJ2-1, the V gene TRBV6-4; 8 positions agree with TRBD2. Per germline, CDR1 MRHNA and CDR2 SNTAGT. The CDR3 spans 16 residues. With V trimmed by 6 bases and J by 3 bases, 10 bases remained unmatched. The DNA of the CDR3 is TGTGCCAGCAGCCCGAGGCTAGCGGGCTTCTACAATGAGCAGTTCTTC. Translated, it gives CASSPRLAGFYNEQFF.

This clone was counted once. The rearrangement uses TRBV15 and TRBJ2-7; D is possibly TRBD1 or TRBD2 (5 bases each). The CDR3 has 15 residues. CDR1 and CDR2 from the germline V gene are LNHNV and YYDKDF (reference sequence). The germline V and J ends were trimmed by 8 bases and 2 bases, with 19 bases remaining between them. The CDR3 region has the DNA TGTGCCACCTCGGCAGGGCAGGCGGGTACCTACGAGCAGTACTTC. Translation gives CATSAGQAGTYEQYF.

This clone appeared once. V and J are TRBV6-5 and TRBJ2-5, with TRBD1 as a possible D gene (6 bases). Trimming pared 6 bases from V and 3 bases from J, leaving 17 bases between. The CDR3 consists of 15 residues. The germline gives CDR1 MNHEY, CDR2 SVGAGI. The DNA for the CDR3 is TGTGCCAGCAGGCATACCCCAGGGGCTGAAGAGACCCAGTACTTC. As protein: CASRHTPGAEETQYF.

This chain uses TRBV11-2 with TRBJ2-1; D ambiguous. The ends were cut back, 5 bases at V and 5 bases at J, with 10 bases in the middle. The V gene's germline CDR1 is SGHAT and CDR2 FQNNGV. The CDR3 has 13 residues. The CDR3 is CASSPHFNNEQFF. CDR3 coding DNA: TGTGCCAGCAGCCCCCACTTCAACAATGAGCAGTTCTTC.